This section outlines one T cell receptor (beta chain) sequence together with its context. The sequenced target, TCR beta, came from blood CD8+ and CD4+ T cells. In contrast to the negatively isolated CD8+ and CD4+ T cells, TEMRA cells were FACS-enriched. Germline V gives CDR1 ENHRY, CDR2 SYGVKD. This CDR3 has 12 amino acids. V was trimmed by 7 bases and J by 1 base, leaving 6 bases between them. RNA was extracted with the RNeasy kit, and a quantity of roughly 0.5 to 1 ug was reverse transcribed using random hexamers. The TCR beta CDR3 was amplified by immunoSEQ multiplex PCR across 54 Vbeta, 13 Jbeta. TCRdb independently ran MiXCR on the immunoSEQ multiplex PCR reads; one entry per CDR3 protein. The sample contains 150,000 to 200,000 distinct CDR3 sequences, more than 90% of which appear only once. This entry comes from a study of CD8 T cells in Susac syndrome.

The chain uses TRBV10-3 and TRBJ2-3; D uncertain. This clonotype was obtained from a human donor with multiple sclerosis. Sequencing was carried out using CD4+ T cells from PBMCs. The CDR3 loop is CAIKLGTDTQYF. In DNA form, the CDR3 reads TGTGCCATCAAACTGGGCACAGATACGCAGTATTTT.